This is a list of T cell receptor beta chains from one sample in a study of blood T cells in healthy people across ages. TCRdb processed the 5' RACE reads anew with MiXCR; each CDR3 protein has one entry. In the table there are under 750,000 distinct CDR3 sequences, 40% to 55% of which are singletons. The sample was blood. Every receptor here comes from an elderly man in good health. Each CDR3 is given with its conserved first and last residue. A D gene is named only where the DNA matches it firmly. Clone size is given for some rows only: seen once, a few or many times, or a class if the clone is expanded.

J gene: TRBJ2-3; clone size: -; V gene: TRBV3-1; CDR3 length: 15; D gene: -; CDR3 protein: CASMGLGTTSDTQYF; CDR3 DNA: TGTGCCAGCATGGGGTTGGGAACCACATCAGATACGCAGTATTTT
J gene: TRBJ1-2; clone size: -; V gene: TRBV28; CDR3 length: 14; D gene: -; CDR3 protein: CASTSIGTVYGYTF; CDR3 DNA: TGTGCCAGCACCTCCATCGGGACGGTCTATGGCTACACCTTC
J gene: TRBJ2-7; clone size: -; V gene: TRBV5-1; CDR3 length: 15; D gene: TRBD1; CDR3 protein: CASSLAPGQGYEQYF; CDR3 DNA: TGCGCCAGCAGCTTGGCCCCGGGACAGGGATACGAGCAGTACTTC
J gene: TRBJ2-7; clone size: -; V gene: TRBV7-2; CDR3 length: 17; D gene: -; CDR3 protein: CASSSPSLSMTFYEQYF; CDR3 DNA: TGTGCCAGCAGCTCCCCCTCCCTGAGCATGACTTTCTACGAGCAGTACTTC
J gene: TRBJ1-2; clone size: few; V gene: TRBV27; CDR3 length: 13; D gene: -; CDR3 protein: CASSYRVDYGYTF; CDR3 DNA: TGTGCCAGCAGTTACAGGGTAGATTATGGCTACACCTTC
J gene: TRBJ2-7; clone size: few; V gene: TRBV25-1; CDR3 length: 12; D gene: TRBD1; CDR3 protein: CASRDRFYEQYF; CDR3 DNA: TGTGCCAGCCGGGACAGGTTCTACGAGCAGTACTTC
J gene: TRBJ2-7; clone size: many; V gene: TRBV25-1; CDR3 length: 13; D gene: TRBD1; CDR3 protein: CASRGTGFPEQYF; CDR3 DNA: TGTGCCAGCAGGGGGACAGGGTTTCCCGAGCAGTACTTC
J gene: TRBJ2-7; clone size: -; V gene: TRBV7-2; CDR3 length: 14; D gene: -; CDR3 protein: CASSVESGAYEQYF; CDR3 DNA: TGTGCCAGCAGCGTAGAATCAGGGGCCTACGAGCAGTACTTC
J gene: TRBJ2-5; clone size: many; V gene: TRBV6-6; CDR3 length: 16; D gene: TRBD2; CDR3 protein: CASTPLQTSGQETQYF; CDR3 DNA: TGTGCCAGCACTCCCTTACAGACTAGCGGACAAGAGACCCAGTACTTC
J gene: TRBJ2-3; clone size: -; V gene: TRBV12-3/TRBV12-4; CDR3 length: 16; D gene: TRBD2; CDR3 protein: CASSLNQAPAGATQYF; CDR3 DNA: TGTGCCAGCAGTTTAAACCAGGCGCCAGCGGGAGCTACGCAGTATTTT
J gene: TRBJ2-1; clone size: -; V gene: TRBV7-9; CDR3 length: 13; D gene: -; CDR3 protein: CASSPGTRDEQFF; CDR3 DNA: TGTGCCAGCAGTCCCGGGACGAGGGACGAGCAGTTCTTC
J gene: TRBJ2-1; clone size: few; V gene: TRBV20-1; CDR3 length: 14; D gene: -; CDR3 protein: CSPLSGHTYNEQFF; CDR3 DNA: TGCAGTCCGCTTTCAGGACACACCTACAATGAGCAGTTCTTC
J gene: TRBJ1-1; clone size: -; V gene: TRBV2; CDR3 length: 11; D gene: -; CDR3 protein: CASSDRVEAFF; CDR3 DNA: TGTGCCAGCAGTGACCGGGTCGAAGCTTTCTTT
J gene: TRBJ2-3; clone size: few; V gene: TRBV15; CDR3 length: 14; D gene: -; CDR3 protein: CATSRAAGEDTQYF; CDR3 DNA: TGTGCCACCAGCAGAGCAGCGGGTGAAGATACGCAGTATTTT
J gene: TRBJ1-5; clone size: -; V gene: TRBV7-9; CDR3 length: 14; D gene: -; CDR3 protein: CASSSNRAGQPPHF; CDR3 DNA: TGTGCCAGCAGCTCCAACAGGGCAGGTCAGCCCCCGCATTTT
J gene: TRBJ2-1; clone size: few; V gene: TRBV5-1; CDR3 length: 13; D gene: -; CDR3 protein: CASSLGNNNEQFF; CDR3 DNA: TGCGCCAGCAGCTTGGGGAATAACAATGAGCAGTTCTTC
J gene: TRBJ2-7; clone size: many; V gene: TRBV7-9; CDR3 length: 14; D gene: TRBD1; CDR3 protein: CASSSFLDRDEQYF; CDR3 DNA: TGTGCCAGCAGCTCCTTCCTCGACAGGGACGAGCAGTACTTC
J gene: TRBJ2-6; clone size: -; V gene: TRBV10-3; CDR3 length: 17; D gene: -; CDR3 protein: CAISDPGRGSGANVLTF; CDR3 DNA: TGTGCCATCAGTGACCCCGGGAGAGGGTCCGGGGCCAACGTCCTGACTTTC
J gene: TRBJ2-7; clone size: -; V gene: TRBV20-1; CDR3 length: 14; D gene: TRBD1; CDR3 protein: CSASLKGATYEQYF; CDR3 DNA: TGCAGTGCCTCGTTAAAGGGGGCAACCTACGAGCAGTACTTC
J gene: TRBJ2-5; clone size: -; V gene: TRBV9; CDR3 length: 13; D gene: -; CDR3 protein: CASSAAAQETQYF; CDR3 DNA: TGTGCCAGCAGCGCTGCAGCCCAAGAGACCCAGTACTTC
J gene: TRBJ1-2; clone size: few; V gene: TRBV20-1; CDR3 length: 14; D gene: -; CDR3 protein: CSATGTRPNYGYTF; CDR3 DNA: TGCAGTGCTACCGGGACAAGACCTAACTATGGCTACACCTTC
J gene: TRBJ2-2; clone size: -; V gene: TRBV6-1; CDR3 length: 15; D gene: -; CDR3 protein: CATNDGGVVTGELFF; CDR3 DNA: TGTGCCACCAACGACGGGGGTGTGGTCACCGGGGAGCTGTTTTTT
J gene: TRBJ1-5; clone size: -; V gene: TRBV9; CDR3 length: 14; D gene: TRBD1; CDR3 protein: CASSGTGSLKPQHF; CDR3 DNA: TGTGCCAGCAGCGGGACAGGCAGCCTAAAGCCCCAGCATTTT
J gene: TRBJ2-5; clone size: -; V gene: TRBV12-3/TRBV12-4; CDR3 length: 14; D gene: -; CDR3 protein: CASSLTGPLKLQYF; CDR3 DNA: TGTGCCAGCAGTTTGACTGGGCCCCTGAAACTCCAGTACTTC
J gene: TRBJ1-2; clone size: few; V gene: TRBV6-5; CDR3 length: 12; D gene: -; CDR3 protein: CASSYTGRGYTF; CDR3 DNA: TGTGCCAGCAGTTATACGGGCCGTGGCTACACCTTC
J gene: TRBJ2-6; clone size: -; V gene: TRBV6-2/TRBV6-3; CDR3 length: 15; D gene: -; CDR3 protein: CASSYPMDGANVLTF; CDR3 DNA: TGTGCCAGCAGTTACCCGATGGATGGGGCCAACGTCCTGACTTTC